These 3 T cell receptor beta chains originate from one sample sequenced in a study of neurological immune-mediated disorders. Each CDR3 protein is one row after TCRdb ran MiXCR on the 5' RACE reads. This sample has approximately 65,000 distinct CDR3 sequences, with 3.5% to 4.5% found just once. Sequenced sample: PBMCs. These receptors originate from a man aged 50-59 years with multiple sclerosis.

This clonotype was picked up many times. V and J are TRBV5-5 and TRBJ2-5; perhaps D is TRBD1 or TRBD2 (6 bases each). CDR3 size: 13 residues. Trimming stripped 2 bases from V and 5 bases from J, with 10 bases between. CDR1 and CDR2 from the germline V gene are SGHKS and YYEKEE (reference sequence). CDR3 nucleotide sequence: TGTGCCAGCAGCTTCAGGGGAGGCGAGACCCAGTACTTC. As protein: CASSFRGGETQYF. Complete variable domain (other parts from reference TRBV5-5 and TRBJ2-5): DAGVTQSPTHLIKTRGQQVTLRCSPISGHKSVSWYQQVLGQGPQFIFQYYEKEERGRGNFPDRFSARQFPNYSSELNVNALLLGDSALYLCASSFRGGETQYFGPGTRLLVL.

This clonotype was seen at least ten times. This chain links TRBV6-2 or TRBV6-3 with TRBJ2-7; possibly TRBD2 for D (6 bases). Looked up from germline, CDR1 is MNHEY and CDR2 is SVGEGT. The CDR3 is 17 amino acids. V lost 7 bases and J lost 0, with 22 bases in between. CDR3 DNA: TGTGCCAGCACCTCACCGGGACTTCCTCATAACTCCTACGAGCAGTACTTC. Its translation: CASTSPGLPHNSYEQYF.

Concerning this clonotype itself: Its ends do not fully match the called genes, so a read error is possible. The chain has TRBV5-1 and TRBJ2-3; 7 bases are a match to TRBD2. The CDR3 spans 16 residues. Germline values: CDR1 SGHRS, CDR2 YFSETQ. In nucleotides, the CDR3 is TGCGCCAGCAGCTTGAATGCAGCGGGGAGCACAGATACACAGTATTTT. Translation: CASSLNAAGSTDTQYF.